This T cell receptor beta chain appears in the sequencing data of a study of T cells in Graves' hyperthyroidism and ophthalmopathy. Patients counted as stable if ophthalmopathy did not develop within 18 months. Amplified regions were TCR beta CDR3 sequences from RNA transcripts. In the first-round RT-PCR of the TCR CDR3, the HTBI primer set was used. From the multiplex PCR reads, TCRdb called clonotypes with MiXCR, one entry per CDR3 protein. The sample yields approximately 560,000 distinct CDR3 sequences, about a sixth seen once. Germline loops: CDR1 LNHDA, CDR2 SQIVND (reference sequence). V lost 9 bases to trimming and J lost 3 bases; unmatched junction nucleotides: 6. The CDR3 contains 14 residues. There are a few counts of this clonotype. Its antigen is unidentified. Regarding the study as a whole: A model of 13 V-J features distinguished ophthalmopathy from stable hyperthyroidism.

The receptor was derived from a woman aged 25 to 45 with Graves' hyperthyroidism. This chain joins TRBV19 and TRBJ2-1; 9 nucleotides match TRBD2. Sequencing input: blood. Here the CDR3 reads CASQGLAYYNEQFF. The CDR3 DNA follows: TGTGCCAGCCAGGGACTAGCCTACTACAATGAGCAGTTCTTC.